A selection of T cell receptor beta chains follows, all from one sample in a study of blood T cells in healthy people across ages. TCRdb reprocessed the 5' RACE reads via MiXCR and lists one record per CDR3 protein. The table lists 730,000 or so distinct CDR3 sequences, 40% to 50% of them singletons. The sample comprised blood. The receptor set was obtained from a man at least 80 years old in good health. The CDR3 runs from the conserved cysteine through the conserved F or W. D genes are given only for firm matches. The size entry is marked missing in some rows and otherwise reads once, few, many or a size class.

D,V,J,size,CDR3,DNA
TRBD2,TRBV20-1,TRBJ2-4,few,CSARETSPSREQYF,TGCAGTGCTAGAGAGACTAGCCCCTCTCGAGAGCAGTACTTC
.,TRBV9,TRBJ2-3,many,CASSASVPDTQYF,TGTGCCAGCAGTGCTAGCGTCCCAGATACGCAGTATTTT
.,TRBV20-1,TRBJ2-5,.,CSAGTAVLPETQYF,TGCAGTGCCGGTACAGCGGTGCTCCCAGAGACCCAGTACTTC
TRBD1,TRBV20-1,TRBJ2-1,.,CSAYGQGERDEQFF,TGCAGTGCCTACGGACAGGGGGAGAGGGATGAGCAGTTCTTC
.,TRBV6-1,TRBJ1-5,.,CASSGPRTGGNQPQHF,TGTGCCAGCAGCGGCCCTCGGACGGGAGGGAACCAGCCCCAGCATTTT
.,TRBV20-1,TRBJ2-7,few,CSASRQYEQYF,TGCAGTGCTAGTAGGCAATACGAGCAGTACTTC
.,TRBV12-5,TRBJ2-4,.,CASGLVPTLNPTGKIRGVYF,TGTGCTAGTGGTTTGGTACCCACACTCAACCCGACAGGAAAAATAAGAGGAGTGTACTTC
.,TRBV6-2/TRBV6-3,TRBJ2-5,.,CASSSTAIQETQYF,TGTGCCAGCAGTTCGACAGCCATACAAGAGACCCAGTACTTC
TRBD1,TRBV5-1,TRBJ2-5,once,CASSVLGTGTPIGTQYF,TGCGCCAGCAGCGTCCTTGGGACAGGCACACCCATCGGGACCCAGTACTTC
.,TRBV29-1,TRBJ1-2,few,CSVGGASNYGYTF,TGCAGCGTTGGAGGAGCTTCTAACTATGGCTACACCTTC
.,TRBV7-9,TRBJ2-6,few,CASSKISGGSGANVLTF,TGTGCCAGCAGCAAAATCTCAGGCGGCTCTGGGGCCAACGTCCTGACTTTC